The rows below give T cell receptor beta chains drawn from one sample of a study of cytomegalovirus exposure and HLA in healthy donors. Produced via immunoSEQ multiplex PCR; TCRdb's table is partial and in-frame only. The sample consists of 110,000 to 150,000 clones, roughly 77% of them appearing once. What was sequenced was PBMCs. The receptors come from a male donor in good health and CMV-seronegative. Each CDR3 is given with its conserved first and last residue.

length	J	V	CDR3
16	TRBJ1-4	TRBV18	CASSPGTGGTNEKLFF
15	TRBJ2-5	TRBV6-1	CASSELPDFQETQYF
15	TRBJ1-5	TRBV18	CASSRGQGLGQPQHF
12	TRBJ1-3	TRBV5-6	CASSFLLNTIYF
15	TRBJ2-5	TRBV5-8	CASSLAWTGEETQYF
15	TRBJ2-7	TRBV7-9	CASSLAGQNRDEQYF
15	TRBJ1-5	TRBV7-2	CASSLVSGENQPQHF
12	TRBJ1-2	TRBV2	CASSPTGHGYAF
15	TRBJ2-2	TRBV30	CACQGLAGNTGELFF
14	TRBJ1-1	TRBV30	CACYVQGRRTEAFF
17	TRBJ2-1	TRBV2	CASSEGGLAGAYNEQFF
14	TRBJ2-7	TRBV7-3	CASSLTVSSYEQYF
21	TRBJ1-1	TRBV29-1	CSVLPFTRGQGLRARNTEAFF
16	TRBJ2-4	TRBV11-2	CASSLALTVTKNSQYF
15	TRBJ2-7	TRBV21-1	CASSKGQGRFYEQYF
14	TRBJ2-2	TRBV27	CASSSGGYTGELFF
14	TRBJ2-7	TRBV9	CASSVAGRIYEQYF
11	TRBJ1-2	TRBV7-3	CASSGGDGYTF
15	TRBJ1-2	TRBV6-5	CASSSPRWSNYGYTF
13	TRBJ1-1	TRBV6-5	CATARTVWSQAFF
14	TRBJ2-3	TRBV7-2	CASSLSGGADTQYF
15	TRBJ1-5	TRBV7-6	CASSLAAGEQQPQHF
13	TRBJ1-3	TRBV19	CASKGRAGNTIYF
15	TRBJ1-5	TRBV10-2	CASSEGGDSNQPQHF
14	TRBJ1-1	TRBV7-3	CASSLIPGGTEAFF
15	TRBJ1-3	TRBV9	CASSVQGGFGNTIYF
15	TRBJ2-7	TRBV27	CASSHRRLASYEQYF
20	TRBJ1-1	TRBV7-3	CASSLQGRPKSTHRNTEAFF
15	TRBJ1-1	TRBV11-1	CASSSMTGGLTEAFF
12	TRBJ2-7	TRBV6-6	CASSRDTNEQYF
16	TRBJ2-2	TRBV27	CASSLRGIINTGELFF
15	TRBJ2-7	TRBV5-8	CASSLGQGQTYEQYF
11	TRBJ1-2	TRBV29-1	CSSQGGYGYTF
15	TRBJ1-5	TRBV5-1	CASSLAAESNQPQHF
16	TRBJ1-1	TRBV25-1	CASSDDRNSLNTEAFF
18	TRBJ2-7	TRBV5-1	CASSTPGTSARHSYEQYF
15	TRBJ2-7	TRBV11-2	CASSLERGPSYEQYF
15	TRBJ2-5	TRBV28	CASNHLGQGQETQYF
17	TRBJ2-6	TRBV9	CASSVGSAGGGANVLTF
15	TRBJ2-3	TRBV11-2	CASSPPGRGADTQYF
15	TRBJ1-2	TRBV5-4	CASSLQLGGNYGYTF
16	TRBJ2-3	TRBV9	CASSVGGTASTDTQYF
17	TRBJ1-3	TRBV21-1	CASSLRGSRNRGNTIYF
17	TRBJ2-2	TRBV27	CASSSMASGGNTGELFF
12	TRBJ2-1	TRBV29-1	CSVADSGIEQFF